These 11 T cell receptor beta chains were sequenced from one sample in a study of PD-1 blockade in classical Hodgkin lymphoma. Data came from immunoSEQ multiplex PCR; TCRdb stores just in-frame clones and leaves some out. The sample has about 25,000 clones; 80% to 85% are singletons. As to time point: cycle 4 day 1 (C4D1), after around six weeks of nivolumab. All patients relapsed after autologous stem cell transplantation, and brentuximab vedotin exposure varied. Thawed PBMCs underwent magnetic negative selection to yield purified CD4+ T cells. The sample was CD4+ T cells from blood, taken before the fourth cycle of nivolumab. Source of these receptors: a human donor with classical Hodgkin lymphoma.

The J gene is TRBJ1-1, the V gene TRBV4-2; 7 bases map to TRBD1. Germline trimming cut 0 bases from V and 6 bases from J; bases unmatched to any gene: 7. CDR3 length: 15 residues. Germline V gene lookup returns CDR1 LGHNA and CDR2 YNFKEQ. The CDR3 reads CASSQDEGGWAEAFF. The CDR3 nucleotides read TGTGCCAGCAGCCAAGATGAAGGGGGCTGGGCTGAAGCTTTCTTT.

V usage is TRBV18 and J usage is TRBJ1-5, with D perhaps TRBD1 (5 bases). Looked up from germline, CDR1 is KGHSH and CDR2 is LQKENI. The V end lost 6 bases, the J end lost 5 bases, and 11 bases lay between the germline ends. This CDR3 comprises 13 residues. The CDR3 sequence: CASSPGRDQPQHF. Here the CDR3 DNA reads TGTGCCAGCTCGCCGGGACGCGATCAGCCCCAGCATTTT.

As DNA, the CDR3 is TGTGCCAGCAGCCCATTAAGCCCGGGTACGGGTGAGCAGTTCTTC. Translation gives CASSPLSPGTGEQFF. The chain joins TRBV7-2 to TRBJ2-1; D gene ambiguous. CDR3 length equals 15 residues. Trimming took off 5 bases at V and 9 bases at J, with 20 bases between the two ends. Germline loops: CDR1 SGHTA, CDR2 FQGNSA.

The V gene is TRBV18, the J gene TRBJ2-2; D ambiguous. This CDR3 is 14 amino acids long. The germline V gene has CDR1 KGHSH and CDR2 LQKENI. V was shortened by 0 bases and J by 6 bases, with 8 bases between the two germline ends. This CDR3 reads CASSPPQAAGELFF. The CDR3 coding sequence is TGTGCCAGCTCACCACCCCAGGCCGCCGGGGAGCTGTTTTTT.

This clone showed up just once. The chain joins TRBV6-1 to TRBJ1-1, with 7 nucleotides matching TRBD1. The ends lost 5 bases at V and 5 bases at J; junction bases unmatched: 5. The length of the CDR3 is 13 residues. Germline V CDR1 and CDR2: MNHNS, SASEGT. The CDR3 spells CASSRDRETEAFF. CDR3 nucleotide sequence: TGTGCCAGCAGTCGCGACAGGGAGACTGAAGCTTTCTTT.

This clone was counted only a few times. The J gene is TRBJ1-5, the V gene TRBV19; no clear D gene. Germline V lookup: CDR1 LNHDA, CDR2 SQIVND (reference sequence). V was pared by 1 base and J by 0 bases, with 4 bases between. The CDR3 contains 14 residues. The CDR3 DNA reads TGTGCCAGTAGTATAGTGAGTAGCAATCAGCCCCAGCATTTT. The encoded protein is CASSIVSSNQPQHF.

This clone was seen only a few times. The gene calls are TRBV19 and TRBJ1-2, with 8 positions matching TRBD1. CDR3 length: 13 residues. Trimming took 8 bases from V and 5 from J; bases not matched to a gene: 7. Germline V gene data show CDR1 as LNHDA and CDR2 as SQIVND (reference sequence). In nucleotides, the CDR3 is TGTGCCAGTGAAGGACAGGGCCTATATGGCTACACCTTC. Residues: CASEGQGLYGYTF.

The gene calls are TRBV28 and TRBJ1-2, with 11 bases that match TRBD1. After removal of 2 bases from V and 6 bases from J, the junction contained 14 bases not matched to a gene. The CDR3 is 18 residues long. Per the germline V gene, CDR1 is MDHEN and CDR2 is SYDVKM. This CDR3 reads CASSLPWDRGGWRDGYTF. The CDR3 DNA sequence: TGTGCCAGCAGTTTACCCTGGGACAGGGGGGGCTGGAGGGATGGCTACACCTTC.

This chain links TRBV7-2 with TRBJ2-2; D gene unclear. The CDR3 runs 15 residues. With 4 bases removed from V and 1 base from J, the gap between germline ends came to 10 bases. Germline V gives CDR1 SGHTA, CDR2 FQGNSA. The CDR3 is CASSSGPGNTGELFF. For the CDR3, the DNA is TGTGCCAGCAGCTCCGGGCCCGGGAACACCGGGGAGCTGTTTTTT.

V and J are TRBV28 and TRBJ1-5, with 8 bases aligning to TRBD1. The CDR3 spans 14 residues. J lost 6 bases, V lost 6 bases, and 7 bases had no gene match. Germline V CDR1 and CDR2: MDHEN, SYDVKM. The CDR3 bases are TGTGCCAGCAGGGACGGACAGGGCCGTCAGCCCCAGCATTTT. Its protein is CASRDGQGRQPQHF.

Written as DNA, the CDR3 is TGTGCCAGCAGCTTAGCGGGGGAAACCTACAATGAGCAGTTCTTC. Translated, it gives CASSLAGETYNEQFF. The V gene is TRBV7-2, the J gene TRBJ2-1; D possibly matches TRBD1 or TRBD2 (5 bases each). This CDR3 has 15 residues. Trimming cost V 0 bases and J 2 bases, with 8 bases left between them. Germline lookup yields CDR1 SGHTA and CDR2 FQGNSA.